Shown below are 12 T cell receptor beta chains from a single sample sequenced in a study of blood T cell repertoires in COVID-19 (dated by TCRdb to between 2020 and 2021). Library construction relied on the immunoSEQ multiplex PCR assay. TCRdb provides this immuneACCESS table in a form limited to in-frame rearrangements. Some clones are lacking; in checked studies, under half of them reflect an unresolved V gene, and why the rest are absent is not known. Present in this sample are roughly 150,000 clones, around nine tenths of which were seen just once. Of the sample, 2.5% to 3% falls within the top ten clones. The sequencing sample was made of peripheral blood. Source of these receptors: a woman aged 80 or over with COVID-19, enrolled during active disease.

The chain has TRBV14 and TRBJ2-2, with 7 positions matching TRBD2. There are 16 residues in the CDR3. V shed 4 bases, J shed 0 bases, and the junction held 5 bases outside the gene matches. Germline CDR1 and CDR2: SGHDN and FVKESK. The DNA for the CDR3 is TGTGCCAGCAGCCTCCCGGGACTACCGAACACCGGGGAGCTGTTTTTT. Translating it yields CASSLPGLPNTGELFF.

The rearrangement joins TRBV11-2 to TRBJ1-2; tentatively, D is TRBD1 (5 bases). CDR1 and CDR2 (germline): SGHAT, FQNNGV. The CDR3 covers 14 residues. Trimming cost V 5 bases and J 1 base, with 11 bases left between them. Here the CDR3 reads CASSPMTVNYGYTF. DNA for the CDR3: TGTGCCAGCAGCCCAATGACAGTTAACTATGGCTACACCTTC. The variable domain in full, completed from reference TRBV11-2 and TRBJ1-2, reads EAGVAQSPRYKIIEKRQSVAFWCNPISGHATLYWYQQILGQGPKLLIQFQNNGVVDDSQLPKDRFSAERLKGVDSTLKIQPAKLEDSAVYLCASSPMTVNYGYTFGSGTRLTVV.

The rearrangement joins TRBV6-6 to TRBJ1-4, with D unclear. This CDR3 is 15 amino acids long. Trimming removed 8 bases at V and 0 bases at J, with 13 bases between. Germline lookup yields CDR1 MNHNY and CDR2 SVGAGI (reference sequence). The CDR3 nucleotides are TGTGCCAGCCACCTCGTAGCGGCAACTAATGAAAAACTGTTTTTT. Its translation is CASHLVAATNEKLFF.

V gene TRBV10-2 combines with J gene TRBJ1-1; TRBD1 matches 11 bases. There are 15 residues in the CDR3. Germline V gene data show CDR1 as WSHSY and CDR2 as SAAADI. The V gene end was trimmed by 5 bases and the J gene end by 3 bases; junction bases not matched to a gene: 5. This CDR3 is CASSKGQGAYTEAFF. The CDR3 DNA reads as TGCGCCAGCAGTAAAGGACAGGGGGCATACACTGAAGCTTTCTTT.

The chain uses TRBV13 and TRBJ2-4; 8 nucleotides line up with TRBD1. V gave up 3 bases and J gave up 6 bases; unmatched junction bases: 4. Germline CDR1 is PRHDT and CDR2 is FYEKMQ (reference sequence). The CDR3 runs to 14 residues. CDR3 nucleotides: TGTGCCAGCAGCTTCGGACAGGGCACAAACATTCAGTACTTC. Translation gives CASSFGQGTNIQYF. The full variable domain, its missing parts supplied by reference TRBV13 and TRBJ2-4, is AAGVIQSPRHLIKEKRETATLKCYPIPRHDTVYWYQQGPGQDPQFLISFYEKMQSDKGSIPDRFSAQQFSDYHSELNMSSLELGDSALYFCASSFGQGTNIQYFGAGTRLSVL.

This clone has just one count. The sample holds other DNA sequences that translate to the same CDR3. V gene TRBV28 combines with J gene TRBJ1-1; D gene ambiguous. Trimming took off 3 bases at V and 1 base at J, with 6 bases between the two ends. Germline V lookup: CDR1 MDHEN, CDR2 SYDVKM. CDR3 length: 13 amino acids. The CDR3 spells CASSLLGNTEAFF. The CDR3 coding sequence is TGTGCCAGCAGTTTGCTCGGGAACACTGAAGCTTTCTTT.

V usage is TRBV24-1 and J usage is TRBJ1-4; D is unresolved. V lost 2 bases and J lost 0, with 9 bases in between. The germline CDR1 and CDR2 sequences are KGHDR and SFDVKD. The CDR3 is made up of 16 amino acids. This CDR3 is CATSDSSGTTNEKLFF. CDR3 sequence (DNA): TGTGCCACCAGTGATTCCTCCGGGACAACTAATGAAAAACTGTTTTTT.

This clone appeared a single time. The J gene is TRBJ2-3, the V gene TRBV6-5; 9 bases map to TRBD1. CDR3 length: 15 amino acids. V dropped 3 bases and J dropped 3; count of bases not matched to a gene: 4. CDR1 and CDR2 (germline): MNHEY, SVGAGI. As DNA, the CDR3 is TGTGCCAGCAGTTATGTGGGACAGGGAACAGATACGCAGTATTTT. Translated: CASSYVGQGTDTQYF.

About this clone itself: This CDR3 is also generated by other DNA sequences in the sample. This chain joins TRBV29-1 and TRBJ2-7; 9 positions match TRBD1. The ends lost 3 bases at V and 0 bases at J; junction bases unmatched: 0. The CDR3 consists of 13 residues. Per the germline V gene, CDR1 is SQVTM and CDR2 is ANQGSEA. CDR3 DNA sequence: TGCAGCGTTGAGACAGGGGGCTCCTACGAGCAGTACTTC. Translation gives CSVETGGSYEQYF.

This clone was seen more than once but under ten times. The rearrangement uses TRBV11-3 and TRBJ2-2; 10 bases map to TRBD2. The J segment lost 1 base and the V segment lost 4 bases, leaving 3 bases of the junction unmatched. The CDR3 length is 16 residues. The V gene's germline CDR1 is SGHNT and CDR2 YENEEA. In DNA form, the CDR3 reads TGTGCCAGCAGCTCCGGACTAGCGGTGAACACCGGGGAGCTGTTTTTT. It is translated as CASSSGLAVNTGELFF. The full variable domain, completed using reference TRBV11-3 and TRBJ2-2, is EAGVVQSPRYKIIEKKQPVAFWCNPISGHNTLYWYLQNLGQGPELLIRYENEEAVDDSQLPKDRFSAERLKGVDSTLKIQPAELGDSAVYLCASSSGLAVNTGELFFGEGSRLTVL.

The chain combines TRBV7-9 with TRBJ2-7, with 8 bases aligning to TRBD1. Trimming took 7 bases from V and 4 from J; bases not matched to a gene: 6. The CDR3 loop spans 13 amino acids. From germline, CDR1 is SEHNR and CDR2 FQNEAQ (reference sequence). CDR3 sequence reads: CASTITGGYEQYF. In DNA form, the CDR3 reads TGTGCCAGCACCATAACAGGGGGGTACGAGCAGTACTTC.

The CDR3 nucleotides are TGCGCCAGCAGCAAACCGGGACAGAGTTACGAGCAGTACTTC. Protein: CASSKPGQSYEQYF. The rearrangement uses TRBV5-1 and TRBJ2-7, with TRBD1 identical over 7 bases. The germline V gene encodes CDR1 SGHRS and CDR2 YFSETQ. This CDR3 has 14 amino acids. Trimming cost V 4 bases and J 4 bases; bases outside gene matches: 8. Full variable domain (missing parts from reference TRBV5-1 and TRBJ2-7): KAGVTQTPRYLIKTRGQQVTLSCSPISGHRSVSWYQQTPGQGLQFLFEYFSETQRNKGNFPGRFSGRQFSNSRSEMNVSTLELGDSALYLCASSKPGQSYEQYFGPGTRLTVT.